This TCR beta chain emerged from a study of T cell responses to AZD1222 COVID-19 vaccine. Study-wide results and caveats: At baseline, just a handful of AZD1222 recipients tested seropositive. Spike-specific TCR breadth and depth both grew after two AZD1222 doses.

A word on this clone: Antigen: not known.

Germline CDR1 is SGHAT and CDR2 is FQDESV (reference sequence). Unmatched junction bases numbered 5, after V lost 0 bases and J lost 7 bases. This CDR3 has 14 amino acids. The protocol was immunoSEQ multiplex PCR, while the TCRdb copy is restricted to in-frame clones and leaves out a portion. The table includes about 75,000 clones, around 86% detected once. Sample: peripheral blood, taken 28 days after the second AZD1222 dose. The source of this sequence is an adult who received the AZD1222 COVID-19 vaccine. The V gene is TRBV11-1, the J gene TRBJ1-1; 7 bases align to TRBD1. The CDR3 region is CASSLAGTVREAFF. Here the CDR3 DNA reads TGTGCCAGCAGCTTAGCGGGGACAGTTCGTGAAGCTTTCTTT.